These T cell receptor beta chains were read from a single sample in a study of cytomegalovirus exposure and HLA in healthy donors. Data came from immunoSEQ multiplex PCR; TCRdb stores just in-frame clones and leaves some out. Among 100,000 to 150,000 clones listed, around three quarters were seen once. The sequencing sample was made of PBMCs. The origin of the receptors is a man in his thirties or forties in good health and CMV-seronegative. Each CDR3 is given with its conserved first and last residue. Each record gives: V gene, D gene, J gene, clone size, CDR3 DNA, CDR3 protein. A D gene is named only where the DNA matches it firmly. Size is stated for part of the rows, as once, few or many counts, or as a class when the clone is expanded.

TRBV19	TRBD1	TRBJ1-5	.	TGTGCCAGTAGACGGACAGGGGAAAATCAGCCCCAGCATTTT	CASRRTGENQPQHF
TRBV2	TRBD1	TRBJ2-7	.	TGTGCCAGCAGTTTTCAGGGGGACTACGAGCAGTACTTC	CASSFQGDYEQYF
TRBV5-4	.	TRBJ1-1	.	TGTGCCAGCAGCTCCTCGGACAGATACACTGAAGCTTTCTTT	CASSSSDRYTEAFF
TRBV7-2	.	TRBJ1-2	once	TGTGCCAGCAGCTTAGACACAGGTCCTTATGGCTACACCTTC	CASSLDTGPYGYTF
TRBV28	.	TRBJ1-2	.	TGTGCCAGCAGAAATTCCTTCTATGGCTACACCTTC	CASRNSFYGYTF
TRBV19	TRBD2	TRBJ2-3	.	TGTGCCAGTAGTAAACCTAGCGGGATTAACACAGATACGCAGTATTTT	CASSKPSGINTDTQYF
TRBV10-1	TRBD1	TRBJ2-2	.	TGCGCCAGCAGGGTACAGGGGGCGGAGACCGGGGAGCTGTTTTTT	CASRVQGAETGELFF
TRBV7-6	TRBD1	TRBJ1-1	.	TGTGCCAGCAGCTCTTTTGTCGGGACAGCCTCGAACACTGAAGCTTTCTTT	CASSSFVGTASNTEAFF
TRBV19	.	TRBJ2-1	.	TGTGCCAGTAGCCGAAGTATCCAGGTTAATGAGCAGTTCTTC	CASSRSIQVNEQFF
TRBV27	.	TRBJ2-1	.	TGTGCCAGCCTGGGACTTCCTAACAATGAGCAGTTCTTC	CASLGLPNNEQFF
TRBV6-1	TRBD1	TRBJ1-2	.	TGTGCCAGCAGTGAAGCCACAGGGGGAGGCTACACCTTC	CASSEATGGGYTF
TRBV21-1	.	TRBJ2-2	few	TGTGCCAGCAGCTGGCGGACAGTAGAGGATGTGAGGACCGGGGAGCTGTTTTTT	CASSWRTVEDVRTGELFF
TRBV27	TRBD1	TRBJ2-6	once	TGTGCCAGCAGTTTCTGGACAGGGGGCTCTGGGGCCAACGTCCTGACTTTC	CASSFWTGGSGANVLTF
TRBV28	TRBD2	TRBJ2-7	.	TGTGCCAGCAGTTTAAGCGGGAGGGACGAGCAGTACTTC	CASSLSGRDEQYF
TRBV5-1	.	TRBJ2-7	.	TGCGCCAGCACCCTTGTGGGCGGGAACTACGAGCAGTACTTC	CASTLVGGNYEQYF
TRBV27	.	TRBJ1-2	.	TGTGCCAGCAGTTTTGGGGGGACTTCTGGCTACACCTTC	CASSFGGTSGYTF
TRBV30	.	TRBJ2-3	few	TGTGCCTGGAGTAGTAACAGTGTCACAGATACGCAGTATTTT	CAWSSNSVTDTQYF
TRBV18	TRBD1	TRBJ1-5	.	TGTGCCAGCTCACTTAGACAGGGCGTCAACCAGCCCCAGCATTTT	CASSLRQGVNQPQHF
TRBV19	TRBD1	TRBJ2-1	.	TGTGCCAGTAGTACCACTAGGCAGGGGGCTAGGTATGAGCAGTTCTTC	CASSTTRQGARYEQFF
TRBV19	.	TRBJ1-5	few	TGTGCCAGTAGGGAAGCAGACTACTATAGCAATCAGCCCCAGCATTTT	CASREADYYSNQPQHF
TRBV6-1	TRBD1	TRBJ1-5	.	TGTGCCAGCAGCGTGGACAGGGGTCGCAATCAGCCCCAGCATTTT	CASSVDRGRNQPQHF
TRBV5-1	TRBD1	TRBJ1-2	few	TGCGCCAGCAGCACGGACAGGGCAGTTCAAAACTATGGCTACACCTTC	CASSTDRAVQNYGYTF
TRBV7-2	.	TRBJ1-4	.	TGTGCCAGCAGCCCGGGACAAAATAATGAAAAACTGTTTTTT	CASSPGQNNEKLFF
TRBV6-1	.	TRBJ2-2	.	TGTGCCAGCATCGTCAGGGCGGGGGAGCTGTTTTTT	CASIVRAGELFF
TRBV6-6	TRBD1	TRBJ2-5	once	TGTGCCAGCACCGACACCGACAGGGGAGAGACCCAGTACTTC	CASTDTDRGETQYF
TRBV29-1	TRBD2	TRBJ2-5	.	TGCAGCGTTGAAGGGACTAGCGGGGCCACGGAGACCCAGTACTTC	CSVEGTSGATETQYF
TRBV29-1	.	TRBJ1-1	.	TGCAGCGTGGCAGGGGAGACATTAGGCGAAGCTTTCTTT	CSVAGETLGEAFF
TRBV5-1	TRBD1	TRBJ2-4	.	TGCGCCAGCAGCCTGGACAGGGCAGAAAACATTCAGTACTTC	CASSLDRAENIQYF
TRBV30	TRBD1	TRBJ2-7	.	TGTGCCTGGAAGGGGGCGCGTTACGAGCAGTACTTC	CAWKGARYEQYF
TRBV27	.	TRBJ2-2	few	TGTGCCAGCAGCAGAAACACCGGGGAGCTGTTTTTT	CASSRNTGELFF
TRBV28	.	TRBJ1-3	.	TGTGCCAGCAGTTTATTAGGGAGCTCTGGAAACACCATATATTTT	CASSLLGSSGNTIYF
TRBV5-4	TRBD2	TRBJ2-4	few	TGTGCCAGCAGCTCCGGTGGACTAGCGGGAGGTGTCGGCATTCAGTACTTC	CASSSGGLAGGVGIQYF
TRBV27	TRBD2	TRBJ2-1	.	TGTGCCAGCAGCAGAATGAGCGGGAGGGCCAATTTAGCTGAGCAGTTCTTC	CASSRMSGRANLAEQFF
TRBV7-2	.	TRBJ1-1	.	TGTGCCAGCAGCCTCGGACAGTTGAACACTGAAGCTTTCTTT	CASSLGQLNTEAFF
TRBV4-2	TRBD2	TRBJ2-1	.	TGTGCCAGCAGCCAAGAGGGTAGCGGGGGGGCTTACGATGAGCAGTTCTTC	CASSQEGSGGAYDEQFF
TRBV7-8	.	TRBJ2-2	.	TGTGCCAGCAGTAACATACAGGGCTCCGGGGAGCTGTTTTTT	CASSNIQGSGELFF
TRBV5-1	TRBD1	TRBJ1-1	medium-sized	TGCGCCAGCAGCCCGCTCCCGGGACAGTTCACGAACACTGAAGCTTTCTTT	CASSPLPGQFTNTEAFF
TRBV10-3	.	TRBJ2-5	.	TGTGCCACCGGGATCCGCCAAGAGACCCAGTACTTC	CATGIRQETQYF
TRBV19	TRBD1	TRBJ1-5	.	TGTGCCAGTAGTCACCGGGACAGGGATCAGCCCCAGCATTTT	CASSHRDRDQPQHF
TRBV28	TRBD2	TRBJ2-3	.	TGTGCCAGCATCCCTCTACTAGCGGGGGGGTTAGATACGCAGTATTTT	CASIPLLAGGLDTQYF
TRBV18	TRBD1	TRBJ1-1	.	TGTGCCAGCTCACGGGGACAGGGATCCACTGAAGCTTTCTTT	CASSRGQGSTEAFF
TRBV5-6	TRBD2	TRBJ2-5	.	TGTGCCAGCAGGGGACTAGCACGGGAGACCCAGTACTTC	CASRGLARETQYF
TRBV19	TRBD2	TRBJ2-7	.	TGTGCCAGTAGTATTTCACGGACTAGCGGGGGCCGGAGCTCCTACGAGCAGTACTTC	CASSISRTSGGRSSYEQYF
TRBV4-1	.	TRBJ1-2	.	TGCGCCAGCAGCTACCACCCGGGGAGTAACTATGGCTACACCTTC	CASSYHPGSNYGYTF
TRBV7-9	.	TRBJ1-4	.	TGTGCCAGCAGCGTCAGGGGTGAAAAACTGTTTTTT	CASSVRGEKLFF
TRBV7-9	TRBD1	TRBJ1-1	.	TGTGCCAGCAGCAGAGGACAGGGTTTAACTGAAGCTTTCTTT	CASSRGQGLTEAFF
TRBV25-1	.	TRBJ2-7	.	TGTGCCAGCAGTGATCGAGGACACGACGAAGTAGGCTCCTACGAGCAGTACTTC	CASSDRGHDEVGSYEQYF
TRBV11-1	.	TRBJ2-3	medium-sized	TGTGCCAGCAGCCTATCTGGGGGGGCCACAGATACGCAGTATTTT	CASSLSGGATDTQYF
TRBV4-1	.	TRBJ2-7	few	TGCGCCAGCAGCCAAGCGTCAGGGGGGACCTACGAGCAGTACTTC	CASSQASGGTYEQYF
TRBV14	TRBD1	TRBJ1-1	.	TGTGCCAGCAGCTACTACAGGGGAACTGAAGCTTTCTTT	CASSYYRGTEAFF
TRBV5-1	TRBD2	TRBJ2-5	.	TGCGCCAGCAGCTGGGGGAGCGGGGGCAAGGAGACCCAGTACTTC	CASSWGSGGKETQYF
TRBV6-6	TRBD2	TRBJ2-1	.	TGTGCCAGCAGGGCGGGAGGCAATGAGCAGTTCTTC	CASRAGGNEQFF
TRBV15	TRBD1	TRBJ2-7	.	TGTGCCACCAGGAACCGTCCGGGACAGCCTCCCTACGAGCAGTACTTC	CATRNRPGQPPYEQYF
TRBV30	.	TRBJ1-2	.	TGTGCCTGGAGTGCCCCTGGGACACGGGTAAACTATGGCTACACCTTC	CAWSAPGTRVNYGYTF
TRBV4-1	TRBD1	TRBJ1-6	few	TGCGCCAGCAGCCAAGAGGACAGGGGGACTTCACCCCTCCACTTT	CASSQEDRGTSPLHF
TRBV19	.	TRBJ1-1	few	TGTGCCAGTAGTAGACAGGCGAACACTGAAGCTTTCTTT	CASSRQANTEAFF
TRBV18	TRBD1	TRBJ1-5	.	TGTGCCAGCTCCCGGACAGACAGGGTTGATAGCAATCAGCCCCAGCATTTT	CASSRTDRVDSNQPQHF
TRBV29-1	.	TRBJ2-2	once	TGCAGCGTTGGAGGCGGGAAACGGGCCGGGGAGCTGTTTTTT	CSVGGGKRAGELFF
TRBV7-2	.	TRBJ2-2	once	TGTGCCAGCAGCTTAGTGACTGCGTCCGGGGAGCTGTTTTTT	CASSLVTASGELFF